The sequence of this T cell receptor beta chain was determined in a study of cytomegalovirus exposure and HLA in healthy donors (dated by TCRdb to 2016 to 2017). With regard to the full study: According to an earlier analysis of a few hundred of the donors, 150 million to 200 million T cells yielded 120 million or so unique TCR beta sequences and roughly 280 Gb of sequence data. Approximately 300 gigabases of sequencing data and roughly 80 million unique TCR sequences made up an early release that covered 500 to 650 HLA-typed donors. Among the approximately 400 genotyped donors, 75% to 90% belonged to the genetic ancestry cluster associated with self-reported Caucasian donors. The aim of the study was to test whether cataloging public T cell receptors could identify signatures of past pathogen exposure. Using immunosequencing, the study profiled T cell repertoires from about 620 subjects and related those repertoires to cytomegalovirus serostatus. In addition to the first cohort of roughly 670 subjects, a separate validation cohort of around 110 different subjects was used. To predict cytomegalovirus infection status, the study combined high-throughput TCR immunosequencing, statistical association of individual TCRs with disease status, and machine learning. A later analysis re-examined previously published TCR beta repertoires from roughly 650 donors and added high-resolution HLA genotyping to investigate patterns of TCR occurrence. The later analysis used no new phenotypic data to find candidate immune exposures, relying instead on TCR beta sequences and their occurrence across donors. To decide whether each TCR beta V gene segment behaved as functional or pseudogenic, an earlier analysis of nearly 600 of the donors relied on high-throughput TCR beta sequencing. Donor age, sex, ethnicity and CMV serostatus were compiled alongside the repertoire data. Genome-wide SNP genotypes for about three fifths of the roughly 670 donors were used in a later genetic analysis, which treated that subset as a discovery cohort. Every discovery cohort repertoire had been produced on one sequencing platform. Both class I and class II loci were covered by HLA typing, at four-digit resolution. Typing coverage varied by locus: about 629-640 donors for A, B, C, DRB1 and DQB1; approximately 520 for DQA1; about 600 for DPA1; some 470 for DPB1. Roughly 5 DR-DQ haplotypes were treated as single units for association and clustering because of strong linkage in the cohort. Across 300 to 500 genotyped donors of the cohort, an average of about 200,000 unique TCR beta nucleotide sequences per donor were sequenced, and approximately 17% of those sequences were non-productive.

Library method: the immunoSEQ multiplex PCR assay. The multiplex PCR relied on a mix of 60 forward primers for TCR Vbeta segments and 13 reverse primers for TCR Jbeta segments. The CDR3 region of rearranged TCR beta genes was amplified from genomic DNA with a multiplex PCR assay. Amplified TCR beta libraries were sequenced as 87-base-pair reads on the Illumina HiSeq System. The paper's data handling went like this. In a later analysis, tens of millions of unique TCR beta chains were counted across the roughly 700 repertoires, and approximately 9.9 million of these chains were shared by at least two donors. Raw reads were error-corrected and collapsed into unique sequences with a nearest-neighbor algorithm that merged closely related sequences to remove PCR and sequencing errors. V, D and J gene segments were assigned by aligning CDR3 sequences to IMGT reference sequences. For a sequence to be retained, a match of at least six nucleotides to both a V gene segment and a J gene segment was required. Rearrangements were called productive when the CDR3 lacked stop codons and stayed in frame with V and J; all others were non-productive. CDR3 was defined according to IMGT convention as the region running from the second conserved V-encoded cysteine to the conserved J-encoded phenylalanine. Sequences without an unambiguous match to a single V gene segment were excluded from the earlier analysis of about 600 of the donors. In an earlier analysis of a few hundred of the donors, V segments were called functional above 56.7% productive rearrangements and were called segregating when the between-donor standard deviation exceeded 5%. A statistical classification framework was developed to diagnose cytomegalovirus status using the catalog of TCR beta chain sequences. In a later analysis, TCR nucleotide sequences were compared against IMGT/GENE-DB human TR gene sequences so that V and J genes could be assigned. The TCRdist pipeline was used in a later analysis to assign CDR3 sequences and most-parsimonious VDJ recombination scenarios. A later analysis defined each TCR beta chain by its CDR3 amino acid sequence plus V-gene family, and excluded reads lacking a unique V-gene family. A later analysis removed roughly 590 highly shared, low-generation-probability nucleotide sequences to deal with suspected cross-contamination and a sequencing artifact. In a later analysis, a clonal expansion index was calculated for each public chain from normalized within-repertoire ranks of inferred template counts. A later analysis computed generation probabilities with a VDJ recombination model fitted to out-of-frame rearrangements, and checked the results against IGoR. In a later analysis, TCR-TCR, TCR-HLA and TCR-CMV co-occurrence was scored with hypergeometric tests, and a repertoire-size bias correction was applied to TCR pairs. In a later analysis, false discovery rates were estimated by permuting HLA or CMV assignments 20 times. In a later analysis, co-occurring TCRs were grouped with DBSCAN, and TCRdist sequence similarity was added when clustering was performed within HLA-allele-positive subsets. Repertoires with fewer than 30,000 or more than 120,000 public chains, plus five repertoires with anomalous nucleotide sharing, were excluded from co-occurrence clustering. Imported from immuneACCESS, the table was reduced by TCRdb to in-frame sequences with V and J called. These copies leave out some clones; in studies compared against another copy, an unresolved V gene accounts for under half, and the cause of the remainder is not known. V and J calls and clone size are those listed in that table; D and trimming were worked out from the DNA. Present in this sample are about 130,000 clones, about 82% of which were seen just once. Jointly, the top ten make up roughly 1.2% of the sample.

The cohort was made up of roughly 670 healthy bone marrow donors. All cohort members were sampled while nominally healthy, although unrecorded immune exposures were likely present. The donor tested CMV seronegative, placing the donor among the 300 to 450 seronegative members of the cohort. A peripheral blood sample was provided by each donor, and peripheral blood mononuclear cells were used for TCR beta sequencing. The Qiagen DNeasy Blood Extraction Kit was used to extract genomic DNA from the blood cell samples. Overall study results and their limits: According to a later analysis, parvovirus B19, influenza, CMV and Epstein-Barr virus appeared linked to several top co-occurrence clusters. A later analysis found that HLA-associated TCR beta chains were more clonally expanded and had lower generation probabilities than equally common non-associated chains. Presence/absence analyses assumed roughly uniform sequencing depth across donors, an assumption that may not hold. In a later genetic analysis, a missense DCLRE1C variant was associated with V-gene and J-gene trimming of TCR beta chains, and the association was replicated in an independent cohort. Because counts were too low, roughly 18 rarely observed V segments, including chromosome 9 orphons, were left out of the earlier analysis of over 550 of the donors. In a later genetic analysis, fewer N-insertions in productive TCRs were reported among donors in an Asian-associated ancestry cluster than the roughly 700-donor mean. Because HLA typing was missing for some donors at each locus, association tests included only the typed subset. A cluster of highly shared sequence variants was judged likely to represent a technical artifact of the sequencing pipeline. According to a later analysis, most CMV-associated TCR beta chains appeared to be HLA-restricted, and the HLA associations seemed to be driven largely by CMV exposure. Linkage disequilibrium might explain the correlated functional status among segregating V segments, but an unknown experimental factor could not be ruled out. Across donors, most TCR sequences were observed very rarely, whereas some public TCRs were present in many individuals. At a false discovery rate of 0.05, a later analysis linked about 17,000 TCR beta sequences to specific HLA alleles. A later analysis found that TCR association rates varied across HLA loci, with DRB1 alleles showing the most associated TCRs and HLA-C alleles the fewest. A further reported finding was that TCR beta sequences accurately predicted the HLA-A and HLA-B alleles for most subjects in the first cohort. The 87-base-pair reads could not distinguish some IMGT-functional V segments, including TRBV6-2 and TRBV6-3, so those segments were excluded. In an earlier analysis of fewer than 700 of the donors, most TCR beta V segments appeared in productive rearrangements about 90% or about 30% of the time, broadly matching IMGT annotations. When HLA alleles, especially DR and DQ, strongly co-occurred, TCR associations were difficult to assign to individual alleles. The study listed approximately 150 TCR beta chains as associated with cytomegalovirus. Three of the identified cytomegalovirus-associated TCR beta chains were confirmed in vitro to be specific for cytomegalovirus antigens. In this cohort, only TCR beta chains were sequenced, and detectable features were limited by the absence of alpha or paired-chain data. The authors suggested that the approach could potentially be extended to other disease states and immunological phenotypes. The only immune exposure information available for the cohort was CMV serostatus. Cytomegalovirus status was reported to be diagnosed by the classifier with high specificity and sensitivity in both the original and validation cohorts.

In its sample, this clone was seen once. This receptor's antigen is unknown. There are no base qualities to consult, and no much larger clone falls within one base. Trimmed from V: 8 bases; trimmed from J: 1 base; junction bases lacking a gene match: 3. The CDR3 sequence holds 13 residues, the cysteine and phenylalanine included. Only the CDR3 part of the read is kept: 39 bases, read in frame from the first base. For CDR1 and CDR2, the germline V gene lists SGHTA and FQGTGA. The sample was PBMCs. Here the chain combines TRBV7-3 and TRBJ1-1; 8 bases in the middle match TRBD1. The clonotype originates from a boy aged 10-17 years in good health and CMV-seronegative. The DNA sequence follows: TGTGCCAGCCGTGGACAGGGGAACACTGAAGCTTTCTTT. Its amino acids are CASRGQGNTEAFF.